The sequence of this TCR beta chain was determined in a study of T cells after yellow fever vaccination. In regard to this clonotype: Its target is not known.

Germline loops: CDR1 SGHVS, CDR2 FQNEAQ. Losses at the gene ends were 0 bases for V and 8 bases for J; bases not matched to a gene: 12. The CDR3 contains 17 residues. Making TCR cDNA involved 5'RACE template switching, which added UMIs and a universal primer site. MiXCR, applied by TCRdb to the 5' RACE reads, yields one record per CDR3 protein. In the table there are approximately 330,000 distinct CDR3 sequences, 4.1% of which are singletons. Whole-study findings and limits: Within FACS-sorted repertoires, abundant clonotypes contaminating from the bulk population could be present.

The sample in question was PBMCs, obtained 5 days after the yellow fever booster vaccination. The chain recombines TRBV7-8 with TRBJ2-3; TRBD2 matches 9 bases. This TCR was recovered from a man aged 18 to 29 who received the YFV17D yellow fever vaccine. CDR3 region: CASSLALSSGARGTQYF. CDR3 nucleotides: TGTGCCAGCAGCTTAGCGCTCTCTAGCGGGGCCCGGGGTACGCAGTATTTT.